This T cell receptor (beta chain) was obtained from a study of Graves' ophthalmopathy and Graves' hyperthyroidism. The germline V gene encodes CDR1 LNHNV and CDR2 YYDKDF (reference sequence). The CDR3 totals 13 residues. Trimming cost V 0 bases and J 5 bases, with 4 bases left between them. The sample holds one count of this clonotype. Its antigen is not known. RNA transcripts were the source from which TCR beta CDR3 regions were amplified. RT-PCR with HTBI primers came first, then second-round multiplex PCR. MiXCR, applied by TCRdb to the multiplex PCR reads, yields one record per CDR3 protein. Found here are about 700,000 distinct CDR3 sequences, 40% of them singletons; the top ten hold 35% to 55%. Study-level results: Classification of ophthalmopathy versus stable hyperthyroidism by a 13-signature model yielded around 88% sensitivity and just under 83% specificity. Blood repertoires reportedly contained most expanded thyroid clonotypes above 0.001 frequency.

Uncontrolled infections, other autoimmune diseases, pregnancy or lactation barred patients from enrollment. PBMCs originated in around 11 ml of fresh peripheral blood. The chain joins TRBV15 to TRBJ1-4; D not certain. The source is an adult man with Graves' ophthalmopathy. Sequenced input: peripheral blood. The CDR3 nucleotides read TGTGCCACCAGCAGAGATCAAAATGAAAAACTGTTTTTT. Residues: CATSRDQNEKLFF. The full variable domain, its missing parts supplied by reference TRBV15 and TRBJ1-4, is DAMVIQNPRYQVTQFGKPVTLSCSQTLNHNVMYWYQQKSSQAPKLLFHYYDKDFNNEADTPDNFQSRRPNTSFCFLDIRSPGLGDTAMYLCATSRDQNEKLFFGSGTQLSVL.